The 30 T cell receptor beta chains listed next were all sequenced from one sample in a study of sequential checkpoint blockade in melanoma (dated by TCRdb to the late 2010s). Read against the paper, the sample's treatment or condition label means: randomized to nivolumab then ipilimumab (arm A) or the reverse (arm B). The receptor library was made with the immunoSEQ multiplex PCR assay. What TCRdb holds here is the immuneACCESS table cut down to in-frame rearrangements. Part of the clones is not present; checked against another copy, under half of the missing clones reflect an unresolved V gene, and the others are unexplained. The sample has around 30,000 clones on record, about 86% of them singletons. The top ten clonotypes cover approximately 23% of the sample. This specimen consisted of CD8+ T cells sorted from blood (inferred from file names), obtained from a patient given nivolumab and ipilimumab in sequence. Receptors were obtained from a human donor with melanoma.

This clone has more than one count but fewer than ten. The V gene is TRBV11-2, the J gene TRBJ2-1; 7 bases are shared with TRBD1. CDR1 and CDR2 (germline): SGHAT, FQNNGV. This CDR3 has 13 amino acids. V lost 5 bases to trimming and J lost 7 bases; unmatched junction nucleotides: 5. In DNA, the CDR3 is TGTGCCAGCAGCCTGGGACAGTTTAATGAGCAGTTCTTC. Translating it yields CASSLGQFNEQFF.

Written as DNA, the CDR3 is TGTGCCAGCAGTGCCCGCGGGACCGGTAGCACAGATACGCAGTATTTT. Translation: CASSARGTGSTDTQYF. V is TRBV6-1 and J is TRBJ2-3, with D tentatively TRBD2 (6 bases). CDR3 size: 16 residues. Trimming pared 4 bases from V and 0 bases from J, leaving 14 bases between. CDR1 is MNHNS, CDR2 SASEGT, per germline.

CDR3 sequence: CASSRLAGGQADTQYF. The CDR3 nucleotides read TGTGCCAGCTCAAGACTAGCGGGAGGCCAGGCAGATACGCAGTATTTT. The V and J genes are TRBV18 and TRBJ2-3; 13 bases align to TRBD2. The ends lost 5 bases at V and 4 bases at J; junction bases unmatched: 6. The CDR3 sequence is 16 residues long. The germline V gene encodes CDR1 KGHSH and CDR2 LQKENI.

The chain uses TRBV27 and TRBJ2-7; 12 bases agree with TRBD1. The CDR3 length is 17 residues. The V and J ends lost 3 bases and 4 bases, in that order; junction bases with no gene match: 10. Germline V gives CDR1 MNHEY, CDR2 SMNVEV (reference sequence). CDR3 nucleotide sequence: TGTGCCAGCAGTTTCTCTTCCGGGACAGGGGGCACATACGAGCAGTACTTC. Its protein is CASSFSSGTGGTYEQYF.

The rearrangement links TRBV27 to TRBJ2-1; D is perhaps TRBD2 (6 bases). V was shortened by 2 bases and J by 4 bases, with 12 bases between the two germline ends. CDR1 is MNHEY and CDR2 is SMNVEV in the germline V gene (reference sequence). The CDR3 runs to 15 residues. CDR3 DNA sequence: TGTGCCAGCAGTTTAATCTCCGGGAGATACAATGAGCAGTTCTTC. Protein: CASSLISGRYNEQFF.

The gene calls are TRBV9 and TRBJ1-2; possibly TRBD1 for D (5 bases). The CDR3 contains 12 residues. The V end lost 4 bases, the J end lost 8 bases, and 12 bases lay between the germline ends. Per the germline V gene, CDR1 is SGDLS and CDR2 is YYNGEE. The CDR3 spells CASSRTGGGYTF. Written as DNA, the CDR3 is TGTGCCAGCAGCAGAACAGGCGGAGGCTACACCTTC.

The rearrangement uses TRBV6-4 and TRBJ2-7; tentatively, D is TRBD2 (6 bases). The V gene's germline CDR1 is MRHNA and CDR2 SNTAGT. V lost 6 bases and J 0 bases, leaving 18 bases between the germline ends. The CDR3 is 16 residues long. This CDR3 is CASSPDWGEDSYEQYF. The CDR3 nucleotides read TGTGCCAGCAGCCCTGACTGGGGGGAGGACTCCTACGAGCAGTACTTC.

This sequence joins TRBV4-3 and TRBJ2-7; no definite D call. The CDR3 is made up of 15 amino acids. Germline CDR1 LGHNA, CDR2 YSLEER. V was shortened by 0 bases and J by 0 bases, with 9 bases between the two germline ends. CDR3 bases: TGCGCCAGCAGCCAAGAGTGGTTGAGCTCCTACGAGCAGTACTTC. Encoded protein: CASSQEWLSSYEQYF.

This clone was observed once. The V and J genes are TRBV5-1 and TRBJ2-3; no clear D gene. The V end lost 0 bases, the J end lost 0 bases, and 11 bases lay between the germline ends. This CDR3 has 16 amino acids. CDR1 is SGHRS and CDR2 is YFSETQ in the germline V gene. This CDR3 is CASSLEGGDSTDTQYF. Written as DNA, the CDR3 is TGCGCCAGCAGCTTGGAAGGCGGAGACAGCACAGATACGCAGTATTTT.

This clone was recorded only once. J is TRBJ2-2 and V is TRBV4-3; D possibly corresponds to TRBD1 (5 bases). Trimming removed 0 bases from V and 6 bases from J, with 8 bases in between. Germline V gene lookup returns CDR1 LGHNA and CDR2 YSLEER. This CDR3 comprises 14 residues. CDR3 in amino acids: CASSQDGAAGELFF. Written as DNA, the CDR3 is TGCGCCAGCAGCCAAGATGGGGCGGCCGGGGAGCTGTTTTTT.

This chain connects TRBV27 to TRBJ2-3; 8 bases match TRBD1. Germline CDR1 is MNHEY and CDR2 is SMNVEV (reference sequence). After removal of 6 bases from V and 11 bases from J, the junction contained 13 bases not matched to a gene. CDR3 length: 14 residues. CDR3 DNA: TGTGCCAGCAGGCTACAGGGGGGCTCCGTGGAGCAGTATTTT. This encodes CASRLQGGSVEQYF.

The CDR3, as DNA: TGTGCCAGCAGCTTGGGGACAGGGGGTCTTTACGAGCAGTACTTC. It yields the protein CASSLGTGGLYEQYF. The gene calls are TRBV7-7 and TRBJ2-7, with 11 bases identical to TRBD1. Unmatched junction bases numbered 5, after V lost 3 bases and J lost 4 bases. Looked up from germline, CDR1 is SSHAT and CDR2 is FNYEAQ (reference sequence). The CDR3 totals 15 residues.

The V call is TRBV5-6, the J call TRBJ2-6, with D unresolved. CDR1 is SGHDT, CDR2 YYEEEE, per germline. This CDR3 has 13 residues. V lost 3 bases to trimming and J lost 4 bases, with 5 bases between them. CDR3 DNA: TGTGCCAGCAGCTCTCTAGGGGCCAACGTCCTGACTTTC. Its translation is CASSSLGANVLTF.

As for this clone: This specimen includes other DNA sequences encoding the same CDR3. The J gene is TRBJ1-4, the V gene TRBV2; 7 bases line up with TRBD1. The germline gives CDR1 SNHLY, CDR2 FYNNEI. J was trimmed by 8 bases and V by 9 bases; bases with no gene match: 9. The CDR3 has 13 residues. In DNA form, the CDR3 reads TGTGCCAGTAGGGCAGGGGGAGGCGAAAAACTGTTTTTT. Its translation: CASRAGGGEKLFF.

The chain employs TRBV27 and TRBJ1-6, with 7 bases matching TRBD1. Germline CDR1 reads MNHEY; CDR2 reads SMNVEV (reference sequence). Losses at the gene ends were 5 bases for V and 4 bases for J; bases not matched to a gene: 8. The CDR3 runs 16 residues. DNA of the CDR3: TGTGCCAGCAGTAGACGGGACAGTCTTTATAATTCACCCCTCCACTTT. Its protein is CASSRRDSLYNSPLHF.

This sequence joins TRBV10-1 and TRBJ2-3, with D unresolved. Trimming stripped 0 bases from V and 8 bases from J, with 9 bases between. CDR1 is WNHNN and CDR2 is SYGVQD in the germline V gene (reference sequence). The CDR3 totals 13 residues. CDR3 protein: CASSESLPGTQYF. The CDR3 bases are TGCGCCAGCAGTGAGTCGCTCCCCGGTACGCAGTATTTT.

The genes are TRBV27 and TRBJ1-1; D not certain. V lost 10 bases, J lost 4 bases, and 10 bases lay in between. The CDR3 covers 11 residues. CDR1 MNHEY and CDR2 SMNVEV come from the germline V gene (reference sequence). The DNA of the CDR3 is TGTGCCACCGCCCGAGGCACTGAAGCTTTCTTT. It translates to CATARGTEAFF.

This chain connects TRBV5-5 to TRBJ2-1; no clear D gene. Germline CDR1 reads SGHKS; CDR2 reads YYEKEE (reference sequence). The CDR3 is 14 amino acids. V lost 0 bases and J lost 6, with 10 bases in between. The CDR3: CASSLGEVFNEQFF. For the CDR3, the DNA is TGTGCCAGCAGCTTGGGTGAGGTTTTCAATGAGCAGTTCTTC. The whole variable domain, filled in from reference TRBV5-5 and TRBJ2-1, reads DAGVTQSPTHLIKTRGQQVTLRCSPISGHKSVSWYQQVLGQGPQFIFQYYEKEERGRGNFPDRFSARQFPNYSSELNVNALLLGDSALYLCASSLGEVFNEQFFGPGTRLTVL.

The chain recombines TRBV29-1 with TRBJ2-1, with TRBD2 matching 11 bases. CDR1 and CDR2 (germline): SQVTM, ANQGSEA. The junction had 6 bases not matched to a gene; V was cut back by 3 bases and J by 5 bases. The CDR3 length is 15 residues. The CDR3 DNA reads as TGCAGCGTTGACGAAACTAGCGGGAGAAACAATGAGCAGTTCTTC. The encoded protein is CSVDETSGRNNEQFF.

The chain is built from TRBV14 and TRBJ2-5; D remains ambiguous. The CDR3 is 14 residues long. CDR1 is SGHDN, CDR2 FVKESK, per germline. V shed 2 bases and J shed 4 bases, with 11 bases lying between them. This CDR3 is CASSQWNSPETQYF. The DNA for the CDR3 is TGTGCCAGCAGCCAATGGAACAGTCCAGAGACCCAGTACTTC.

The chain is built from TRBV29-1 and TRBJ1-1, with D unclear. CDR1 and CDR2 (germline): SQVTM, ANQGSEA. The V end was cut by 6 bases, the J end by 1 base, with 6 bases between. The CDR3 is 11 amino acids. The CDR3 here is CSVSGNTEAFF. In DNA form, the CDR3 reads TGCAGCGTCAGCGGGAACACTGAAGCTTTCTTT.

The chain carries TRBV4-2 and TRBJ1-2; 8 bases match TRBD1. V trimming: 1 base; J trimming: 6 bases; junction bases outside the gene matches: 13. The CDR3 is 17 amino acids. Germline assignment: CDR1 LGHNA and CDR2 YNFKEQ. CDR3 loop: CASSQVEGTGVDHGYTF. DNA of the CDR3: TGTGCCAGCAGCCAAGTTGAAGGGACAGGAGTAGACCATGGCTACACCTTC.

The CDR3 DNA is TGTGCCAGCAGCTTGTTTTCAGGGTATAGCAATCAGCCCCAGCATTTT. This gives the protein CASSLFSGYSNQPQHF. The chain recombines TRBV5-6 with TRBJ1-5; D possibly corresponds to TRBD1 (5 bases). The V and J ends lost 1 base and 0 bases respectively, with 11 bases between them. Germline-derived CDR1 and CDR2 are SGHDT and YYEEEE. This CDR3 comprises 16 residues. The variable domain in full, with the rest retrieved from reference TRBV5-6 and TRBJ1-5, is DAGVTQSPTHLIKTRGQQVTLRCSPKSGHDTVSWYQQALGQGPQFIFQYYEEEERQRGNFPDRFSGHQFPNYSSELNVNALLLGDSALYLCASSLFSGYSNQPQHFGDGTRLSIL.

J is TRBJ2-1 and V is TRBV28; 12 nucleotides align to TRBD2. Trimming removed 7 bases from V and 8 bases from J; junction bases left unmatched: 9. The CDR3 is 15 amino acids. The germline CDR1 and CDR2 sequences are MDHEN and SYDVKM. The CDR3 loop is CASTIRLAGGHEQFF. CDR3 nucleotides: TGTGCCAGCACCATTAGGCTAGCGGGAGGGCATGAGCAGTTCTTC.

CDR3 sequence: CASNRRDRSSYEQYF. The CDR3 DNA reads TGTGCCAGCAACCGCCGGGACAGGAGCTCCTACGAGCAGTACTTC. This chain links TRBV5-4 with TRBJ2-7; the match to TRBD1 covers 8 bases. This CDR3 spans 15 amino acids. The V gene end was trimmed by 6 bases and the J gene end by 0 bases; junction bases not matched to a gene: 8. Germline assignment: CDR1 SGHNT and CDR2 YYREEE (reference sequence).

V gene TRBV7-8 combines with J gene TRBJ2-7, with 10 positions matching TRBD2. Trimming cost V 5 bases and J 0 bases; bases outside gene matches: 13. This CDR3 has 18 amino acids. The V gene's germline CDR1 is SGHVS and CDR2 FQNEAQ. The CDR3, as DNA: TGTGCCAGCAGCCCCAAATCGAGCGGGAGGGTCAGCTCCTACGAGCAGTACTTC. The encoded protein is CASSPKSSGRVSSYEQYF.

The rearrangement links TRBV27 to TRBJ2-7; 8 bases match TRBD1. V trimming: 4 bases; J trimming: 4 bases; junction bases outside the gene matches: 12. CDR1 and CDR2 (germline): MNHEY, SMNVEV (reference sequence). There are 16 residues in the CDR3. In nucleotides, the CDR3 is TGTGCCAGCAGTTCCAGCCAGGGGGCCCTAATGTACGAGCAGTACTTC. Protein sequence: CASSSSQGALMYEQYF.

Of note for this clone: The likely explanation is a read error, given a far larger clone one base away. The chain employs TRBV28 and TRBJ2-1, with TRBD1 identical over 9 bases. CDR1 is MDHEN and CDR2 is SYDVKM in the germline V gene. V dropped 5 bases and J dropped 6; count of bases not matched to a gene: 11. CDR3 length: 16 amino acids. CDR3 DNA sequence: TGTGCCAGCAGTGCCCTCAAGGGACAGGGCTTCAATGAGCAGTTCTTC. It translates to CASSALKGQGFNEQFF. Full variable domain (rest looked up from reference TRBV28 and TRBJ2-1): DVKVTQSSRYLVKRTGEKVFLECVQDMDHENMFWYRQDPGLGLRLIYFSYDVKMKEKGDIPEGYSVSREKKERFSLILESASTNQTSMYLCASSALKGQGFNEQFFGPGTRLTVL.

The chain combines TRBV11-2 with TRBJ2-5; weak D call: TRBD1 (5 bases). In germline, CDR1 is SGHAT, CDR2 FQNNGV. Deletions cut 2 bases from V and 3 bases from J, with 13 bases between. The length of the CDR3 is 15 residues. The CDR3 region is CASSLFRAQEETQYF. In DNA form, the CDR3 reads TGTGCCAGCAGCTTATTCCGGGCACAGGAAGAGACCCAGTACTTC.

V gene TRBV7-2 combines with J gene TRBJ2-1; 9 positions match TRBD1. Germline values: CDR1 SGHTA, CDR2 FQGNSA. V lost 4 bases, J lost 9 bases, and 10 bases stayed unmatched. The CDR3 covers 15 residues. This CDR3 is CASSSLTGTGREQFF. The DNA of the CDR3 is TGTGCCAGCAGCTCCCTAACCGGGACAGGGCGTGAGCAGTTCTTC.